The TCR beta chain under discussion was sequenced for a study of T cells after posttransplantation cyclophosphamide. Findings and limits, study-wide: Blood and skin or GI T cell repertoires showed limited TRB overlap. After PTCy, TRB diversity resembled that of CNI/methotrexate controls.

This CDR3 contains 12 residues. The germline gives CDR1 KGHSH, CDR2 LQKENI. The ends were cut back, 6 bases at V and 5 bases at J, with 7 bases in the middle. TCRdb keeps only in-frame clones here, not all; method: immunoSEQ multiplex PCR. The table includes 51,000 or so clones, 90% to 95% detected once. Worth noting for this clone: The antigen is undetermined.

Specimen: PBMCs. The source of this sequence is a woman aged 25 to 39 in good health and a related stem cell transplant donor. The J gene is TRBJ1-4, the V gene TRBV18; D unresolved. CDR3: CASSLPNEKLFF. The DNA for the CDR3 is TGTGCCAGCTCCCTACCCAATGAAAAACTGTTTTTT.